This entry features one T cell receptor beta chain sequence. Then a second PCR, running about 6 to 11 cycles, was carried out with a sample-barcoded 5' primer and a J-beta primer mix. TCRdb redid the calling of the 5' RACE reads with MiXCR, one entry per CDR3 protein. The repertoire includes some 1.4 million distinct CDR3 sequences, 42% of them detected once, and approximately 7.9% sits in the top ten. This sample stems from a study of blood T cells in healthy people across ages. The sequencing input was blood. The source of this sequence is a woman under 30 in good health.

As DNA, the CDR3 is TGTGCCAGCTCACCTCCCAGGGGATCCTCCTACGAGCAGTACTTC. As protein: CASSPPRGSSYEQYF. The rearrangement links TRBV18 to TRBJ2-7, with a possible D match to TRBD1 (6 bases). Trimming cost V 3 bases and J 0 bases, with 12 bases left between them. Germline V CDR1 and CDR2: KGHSH, LQKENI. The length of the CDR3 is 15 residues.